This T cell receptor beta chain was sequenced during a study of blood T cell repertoires in COVID-19. About the study: Spain, Italy and the United States supplied samples that represented acute and convalescent COVID-19. PBMCs, B-cell-depleted T cells, or T cells were the source of the cDNA or gDNA that made up the material.

The V end was cut by 4 bases, the J end by 3 bases, with 13 bases between. The CDR3 sequence is 15 residues long. CDR1 MNHEY and CDR2 SVGAGI come from the germline V gene. Authors' methods: Reference gene primer amplification gave nucleated cell count estimates. Sequenced by immunoSEQ multiplex PCR; TCRdb stores in-frame clones only, minus some. The DNA was the basis for D and trimming; V, J and clone size are from that table. The profile covers over 300,000 clones, with more than 80% appearing a single time and roughly 6.5% taken by the ten largest. The sequencing sample was made of peripheral blood. The chain combines TRBV6-5 with TRBJ1-3; D gene ambiguous. The sequence was obtained from a man between 18 and 29 years old who had recovered from COVID-19. The CDR3, as DNA: TGTGCCAGCAGTTCCCTAGGGAGGGATGGAAACACCATATATTTT. It codes for CASSSLGRDGNTIYF.